These T cell receptor beta chains were read from a single sample in a study of T cells in Graves' hyperthyroidism and ophthalmopathy. MiXCR was run by TCRdb on the multiplex PCR reads, yielding one entry per CDR3 protein. The sample shows around 340,000 distinct CDR3 sequences, 16% of them seen only once. The sample was blood. The receptor source for this set is a man younger than 40 with Graves' hyperthyroidism. Each CDR3 is given with its conserved first and last residue. A D gene is named only where the DNA matches it firmly. Some rows have no size entry. The others give once, few or many, or a class for an expanded clone.

CDR3 length | J gene | clone size | D gene | V gene | CDR3 DNA | CDR3 protein
14 | TRBJ2-5 | few | . | TRBV9 | TGTGCCAGCAGCGTAGGTCCCGGAATTGGGACCCAGTACTTC | CASSVGPGIGTQYF
16 | TRBJ2-1 | many | TRBD2 | TRBV27 | TGTGCCAGCAGTGCCCTCCTGGCGGGAGCCCACAATGAGCAGTTCTTC | CASSALLAGAHNEQFF
13 | TRBJ2-1 | few | . | TRBV6-9 | TGTGCCAGCAGTTACGGCGAGGGTGATGAGCAGTTCTTC | CASSYGEGDEQFF
13 | TRBJ2-5 | many | . | TRBV3-1 | TGTGCCAGCAGCCAAGATGGACGAGGGACCCAGTACTTC | CASSQDGRGTQYF
15 | TRBJ2-1 | few | . | TRBV9 | TGTGCCAGCAGCACCGGTACCGGGACACGTCATGAGCAGTTCTTC | CASSTGTGTRHEQFF
13 | TRBJ1-6 | few | . | TRBV30 | TGTGCCTGGAGTGGGGGGTGGGATTCACCCCTCCACTTT | CAWSGGWDSPLHF
12 | TRBJ2-1 | few | . | TRBV7-3 | TGTGCCAGTTCATCGACCTCGTTAAGGCAGTTCTTC | CASSSTSLRQFF
15 | TRBJ1-2 | many | . | TRBV28 | TGTGCCAGCACCGAGGTTGGTCGGCGTGGCTATGGCTACACCTTC | CASTEVGRRGYGYTF
15 | TRBJ2-7 | . | TRBD2 | TRBV5-6 | TGTGCCAGCAGCCCCCGAGGCGGGGGGCCTGGTGAGCAGTACTTC | CASSPRGGGPGEQYF
15 | TRBJ2-7 | many | TRBD1 | TRBV20-1 | TGCAGTGCTGAAGATAGGGACAGGGGCACCTACGAGCAGTACTTC | CSAEDRDRGTYEQYF
15 | TRBJ2-1 | . | TRBD2 | TRBV11-2 | TGCGCCAGCAGCCAGGGTCACCTCTCGCGGGAGGCTCTGTTCTTC | CASSQGHLSREALFF
14 | TRBJ2-3 | few | . | TRBV7-2 | TGTGCCAGCAGCTTAGGGCAGGGGACAAATACGCAGTATTTT | CASSLGQGTNTQYF